Below, 8 T cell receptor beta chains from the same sample are listed, as sequenced in a study of T-cell memory formation after mild COVID-19. Each CDR3 protein is one row after TCRdb ran MiXCR on the 5' RACE reads. Of roughly 310,000 distinct CDR3 sequences listed, more than 15% were seen once; the top ten hold 22%. Sample: PBMCs or a T cell subset sorted from them (not recorded which). These receptors were obtained from a young man who had mild COVID-19 (a few samples of this study predate the infection). Cell type and time point are not known.

This clonotype was seen a few times. The chain carries TRBV12-3 or TRBV12-4 and TRBJ2-3; no definite D call. There are 13 residues in the CDR3. V was shortened by 5 bases and J by 8 bases, with 14 bases between the two germline ends. The CDR3: CASSLHRRPTQYF. For the CDR3, the DNA is TGTGCCAGCAGTCTCCACCGCCGGCCTACGCAGTATTTT.

This chain joins TRBV4-3 and TRBJ1-1; D perhaps matches TRBD1 (5 bases). In germline, CDR1 is LGHNA, CDR2 YSLEER. V dropped 1 base and J dropped 2 bases, with 17 bases sitting between them. The CDR3 extends over 17 amino acids. The DNA of the CDR3 is TGCGCCAGCAGCCAAGCCTACGCCCCCGGACAAAACACTGAAGCTTTCTTT. Protein: CASSQAYAPGQNTEAFF.

The chain's CDR3 is CASRNGRELFF. DNA of the CDR3: TGTGCCAGCAGGAATGGACGGGAACTGTTTTTT. The chain combines TRBV6-2 or TRBV6-3 with TRBJ1-4; D not resolved. The CDR3 runs 11 residues. Germline CDR1 MNHEY, CDR2 SVGEGT. Deletions cut 6 bases from V and 12 bases from J, with 11 bases between.

The rearrangement uses TRBV5-1 and TRBJ2-5, with D possibly TRBD1 on 6 matching bases. The V gene lost 5 bases and the J gene lost 1 base, with 15 bases spanning the gap. CDR1 and CDR2 from the germline V gene are SGHRS and YFSETQ. The CDR3 sequence is 15 residues long. This CDR3 is CASSLTLTGQETQYF. CDR3 DNA: TGCGCCAGCAGTTTAACCCTGACAGGCCAAGAGACCCAGTACTTC.

The V gene is TRBV5-5, the J gene TRBJ2-2; TRBD1 agrees at 10 bases. With V trimmed by 6 bases and J by 4 bases, 9 bases remained unmatched. CDR3 length equals 16 residues. Germline CDR1 reads SGHKS; CDR2 reads YYEKEE (reference sequence). CDR3 nucleotides: TGTGCCAGCACCGAAGACAGGGGGCGGATCACCGGGGAGCTGTTTTTT. This sequence encodes CASTEDRGRITGELFF.

This clonotype showed up just a few times. The rearrangement uses TRBV7-8 and TRBJ2-5, with D tentatively TRBD2 (6 bases). Trimming took off 3 bases at V and 5 bases at J, with 13 bases between the two ends. The CDR3 is 14 amino acids. Germline-derived CDR1 and CDR2 are SGHVS and FQNEAQ. The DNA for the CDR3 is TGTGCCAGCAGCTTCGGCGGGATACGGGAGACCCAGTACTTC. Translated: CASSFGGIRETQYF.

In its sample, this clonotype was seen a few times. The V and J genes are TRBV9 and TRBJ2-7; 7 bases are a match to TRBD2. The germline gives CDR1 SGDLS, CDR2 YYNGEE. This CDR3 is built from 17 residues. Trimming at V came to 0 bases and at J to 2 bases, leaving 11 bases not matched to a gene. The CDR3 here is CASSVASRAGEPYEQYF. CDR3 bases: TGTGCCAGCAGCGTAGCTAGTCGCGCGGGGGAACCCTACGAGCAGTACTTC.

This clonotype was observed a few times. The J gene is TRBJ2-3, the V gene TRBV11-2, with D unclear. Germline CDR1 and CDR2: SGHAT and FQNNGV. The CDR3 has 17 residues. Trimming took off 0 bases at V and 1 base at J, with 14 bases between the two ends. CDR3 in amino acids: CASSLDQESVRTDTQYF. The CDR3, as DNA: TGTGCCAGCAGCTTAGATCAGGAAAGCGTCCGCACAGATACGCAGTATTTT.